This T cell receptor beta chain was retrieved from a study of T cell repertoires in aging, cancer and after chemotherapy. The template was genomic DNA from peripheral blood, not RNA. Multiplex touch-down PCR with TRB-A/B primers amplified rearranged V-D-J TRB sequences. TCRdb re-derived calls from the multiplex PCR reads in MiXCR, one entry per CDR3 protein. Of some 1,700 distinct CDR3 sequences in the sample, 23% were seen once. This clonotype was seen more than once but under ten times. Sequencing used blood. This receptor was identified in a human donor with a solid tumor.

The CDR3 loop is CASSDMKTTNEKLFF. DNA of the CDR3: TGTGCCAGCAGTGACATGAAAACAACTAATGAAAAACTGTTTTTT. The chain is built from TRBV28 and TRBJ1-4; D gene ambiguous. The CDR3 contains 15 residues. V gave up 5 bases and J gave up 0 bases, with 10 bases separating them. The germline V gene has CDR1 MDHEN and CDR2 SYDVKM.